This T cell receptor (beta chain) came from a study of early T cells in non-severe SARS-CoV-2 infection. Unique molecular identifiers were attached to individual cDNA molecules. From the 5' RACE reads, TCRdb called clonotypes with MiXCR, one entry per CDR3 protein. The repertoire holds 85,000 to 95,000 distinct CDR3 sequences, under 15% seen once, with about 0.58% in the top ten. The ends were cut back, 8 bases at V and 3 bases at J, with 10 bases in the middle. Germline values: CDR1 MNHEY, CDR2 SVGAGI. This CDR3 region has 12 residues. The TCR originated in an adult who was a healthcare worker with PCR-confirmed SARS-CoV-2 infection or an uninfected control (not recorded which). The chain couples TRBV6-5 to TRBJ1-2; D gene unclear. Sequencing was carried out using whole blood. In nucleotides, the CDR3 is TGTGCCAGCGGATGGAGAGACTATGGCTACACCTTC. The encoded protein is CASGWRDYGYTF.